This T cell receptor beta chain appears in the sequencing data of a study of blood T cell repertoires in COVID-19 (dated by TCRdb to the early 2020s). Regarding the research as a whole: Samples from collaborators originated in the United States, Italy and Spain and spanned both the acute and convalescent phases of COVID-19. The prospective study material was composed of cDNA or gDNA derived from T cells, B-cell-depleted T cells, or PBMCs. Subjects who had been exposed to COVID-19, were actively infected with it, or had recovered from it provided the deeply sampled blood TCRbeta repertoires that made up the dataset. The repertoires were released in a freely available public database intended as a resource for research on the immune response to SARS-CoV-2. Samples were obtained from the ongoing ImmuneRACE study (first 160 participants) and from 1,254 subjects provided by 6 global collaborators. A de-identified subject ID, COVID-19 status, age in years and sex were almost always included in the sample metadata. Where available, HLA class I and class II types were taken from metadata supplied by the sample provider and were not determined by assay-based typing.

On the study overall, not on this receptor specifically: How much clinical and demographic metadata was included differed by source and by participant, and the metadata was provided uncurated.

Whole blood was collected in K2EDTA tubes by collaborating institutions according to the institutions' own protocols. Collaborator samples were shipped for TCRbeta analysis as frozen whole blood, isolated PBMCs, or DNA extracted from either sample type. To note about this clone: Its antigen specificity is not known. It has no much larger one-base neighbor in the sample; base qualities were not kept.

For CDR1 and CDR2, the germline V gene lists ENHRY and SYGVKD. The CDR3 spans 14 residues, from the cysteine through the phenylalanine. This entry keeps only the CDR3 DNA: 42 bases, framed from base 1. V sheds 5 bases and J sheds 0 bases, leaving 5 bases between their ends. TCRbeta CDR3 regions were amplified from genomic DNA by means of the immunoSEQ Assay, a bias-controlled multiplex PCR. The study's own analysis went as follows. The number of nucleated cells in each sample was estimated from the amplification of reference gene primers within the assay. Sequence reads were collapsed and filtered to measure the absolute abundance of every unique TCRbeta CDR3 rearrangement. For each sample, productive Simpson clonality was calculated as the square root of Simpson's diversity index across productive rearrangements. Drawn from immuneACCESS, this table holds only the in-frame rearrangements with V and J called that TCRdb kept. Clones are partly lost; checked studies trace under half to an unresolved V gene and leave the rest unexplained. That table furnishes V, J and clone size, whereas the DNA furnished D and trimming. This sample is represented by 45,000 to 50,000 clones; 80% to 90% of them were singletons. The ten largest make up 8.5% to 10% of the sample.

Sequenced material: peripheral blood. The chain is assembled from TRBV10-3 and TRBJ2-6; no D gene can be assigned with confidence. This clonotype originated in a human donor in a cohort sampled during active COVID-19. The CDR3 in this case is CAISTSSGANVLTF. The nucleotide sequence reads TGTGCCATCAGTACCAGCTCTGGGGCCAACGTCCTGACTTTC.